These T cell receptor beta chains were read from a single sample in a study of T-cell reconstitution after alpha-beta-depleted transplantation in children. TCRdb recomputed calls from the PCR reads with MiXCR, one row per CDR3 protein. The sample includes about 600,000 distinct CDR3 sequences, 10% to 15% of them seen just once. Sequencing was performed on PBMCs, mostly from graft donor cells, taken 360 days after TCRalphabeta/CD19-depleted stem cell transplant. The receptors derive from a male patient younger than 18 who had a stem cell transplant for acute myeloid leukemia, so the T cells may come from the graft donor. The CDR3 runs from the conserved cysteine through the conserved F or W. A D gene is named only where the DNA matches it firmly. For some rows the clone size is stated as once, few or many, or as a class when expanded; others skip it.

TRBV20-1	TRBJ2-1	TRBD2	-	CSAIRLAGAVRYNEQFF	TGCAGTGCTATTAGACTAGCGGGAGCTGTAAGGTACAATGAGCAGTTCTTC
TRBV29-1	TRBJ2-1	TRBD2	few	CSAIAGEVGQFF	TGCAGCGCTATAGCGGGAGAGGTGGGGCAGTTCTTC
TRBV6-2/TRBV6-3	TRBJ2-1	TRBD2	-	CASSWGLAVDNEQFF	TGTGCCAGCAGCTGGGGACTAGCGGTAGACAATGAGCAGTTCTTC
TRBV18	TRBJ2-3	-	-	CASGGPSTDTQYF	TGTGCCAGCGGGGGGCCTAGCACAGATACGCAGTATTTT
TRBV3-1	TRBJ2-5	TRBD2	many	CASSQGLAGGQETQYF	TGTGCCAGCAGCCAAGGTCTAGCGGGGGGACAAGAGACCCAGTACTTC
TRBV12-3/TRBV12-4	TRBJ2-7	TRBD1	-	CASNSEGTGGVGSYEQYF	TGTGCCAGCAACTCGGAAGGGACAGGGGGCGTTGGATCCTACGAGCAGTACTTC
TRBV20-1	TRBJ2-7	TRBD2	many	CSARDSTPSGRAPPSYEQYF	TGCAGTGCTAGAGATTCCACGCCTAGCGGGAGGGCGCCCCCCTCCTACGAGCAGTACTTC
TRBV20-1	TRBJ2-2	TRBD2	-	CSASPYLAVRELFF	TGCAGTGCTAGCCCTTACCTAGCGGTCCGGGAGCTGTTTTTT
TRBV7-2	TRBJ2-7	TRBD1	-	CASSSRDRGSYERYF	TGTGCCAGCAGCTCCCGGGACAGGGGCTCCTACGAGCGGTACTTC
TRBV4-3	TRBJ2-1	-	-	CASSQADSHNEQFF	TGCGCCAGCAGCCAAGCCGACAGTCACAATGAGCAGTTCTTC
TRBV5-6	TRBJ2-7	-	-	CASSWQGYSYEQYF	TGTGCCAGCAGCTGGCAGGGGTACTCCTACGAGCAGTACTTC
TRBV19	TRBJ2-3	-	-	CASRIGQSTDTQYF	TGTGCCAGTAGGATAGGACAGAGCACAGATACGCAGTATTTT
TRBV6-1	TRBJ1-2	-	-	CASSRGSTIINYGYTF	TGTGCCAGCAGTAGAGGCAGCACCATTATTAACTATGGCTACACCTTC
TRBV7-2	TRBJ2-1	-	many	CASSLTLGEQFF	TGTGCCAGCAGCTTGACTCTCGGGGAGCAGTTCTTC
TRBV24-1	TRBJ2-7	-	few	CATGRGFEQYF	TGTGCCACCGGAAGGGGTTTCGAGCAGTACTTC
TRBV7-8	TRBJ2-1	-	-	CASSLLVWWEQFF	TGTGCCAGCAGCTTACTAGTATGGTGGGAGCAGTTCTTC
TRBV4-2	TRBJ2-7	-	few	CASSQNRAGGTYEQYF	TGTGCCAGCAGCCAAAACAGGGCCGGGGGCACTTACGAGCAGTACTTC
TRBV27	TRBJ2-1	TRBD2	-	CASSMTSGRSSYNEQFF	TGTGCCAGCAGTATGACTAGCGGGAGAAGCTCCTACAATGAGCAGTTCTTC
TRBV20-1	TRBJ2-7	TRBD2	-	CSARGEGLSPYEQYF	TGCAGTGCTAGAGGGGAGGGGCTAAGCCCCTACGAGCAGTACTTC
TRBV5-8	TRBJ2-7	TRBD2	-	CASSPGLAEWDEQYF	TGTGCCAGCAGCCCTGGACTAGCGGAGTGGGACGAGCAGTACTTC
TRBV25-1	TRBJ2-1	-	many	CASSEGGWGEQFF	TGTGCCAGCAGTGAAGGGGGTTGGGGTGAGCAGTTCTTC